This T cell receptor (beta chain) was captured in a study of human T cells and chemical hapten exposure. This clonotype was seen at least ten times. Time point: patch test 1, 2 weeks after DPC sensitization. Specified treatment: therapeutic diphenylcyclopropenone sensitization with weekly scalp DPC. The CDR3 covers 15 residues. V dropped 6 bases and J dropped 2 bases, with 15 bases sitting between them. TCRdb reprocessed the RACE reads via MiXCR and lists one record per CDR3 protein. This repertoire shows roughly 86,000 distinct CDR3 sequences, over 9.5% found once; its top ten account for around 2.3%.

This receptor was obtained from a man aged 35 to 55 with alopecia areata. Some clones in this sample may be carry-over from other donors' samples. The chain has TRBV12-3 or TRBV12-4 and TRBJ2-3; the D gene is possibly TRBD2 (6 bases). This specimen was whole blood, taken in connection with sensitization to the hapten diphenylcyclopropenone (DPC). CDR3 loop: CASRPGTHYTDTQYF. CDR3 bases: TGTGCCAGCAGGCCCGGGACTCACTACACAGATACGCAGTATTTT.